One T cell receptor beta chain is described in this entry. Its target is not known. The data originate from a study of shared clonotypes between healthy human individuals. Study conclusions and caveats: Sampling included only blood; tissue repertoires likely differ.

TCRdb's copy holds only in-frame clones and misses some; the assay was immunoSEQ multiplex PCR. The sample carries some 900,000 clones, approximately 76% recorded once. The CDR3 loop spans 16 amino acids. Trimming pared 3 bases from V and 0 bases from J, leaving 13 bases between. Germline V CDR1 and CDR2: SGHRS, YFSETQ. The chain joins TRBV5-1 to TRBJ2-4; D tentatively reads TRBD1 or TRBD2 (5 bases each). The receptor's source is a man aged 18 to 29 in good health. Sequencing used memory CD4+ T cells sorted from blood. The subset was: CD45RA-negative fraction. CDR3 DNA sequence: TGCGCCAGCAGCTCCGACCCCGGGACAGCCAAAAACATTCAGTACTTC. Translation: CASSSDPGTAKNIQYF.